This T cell receptor (beta chain) derives from a study of control samples from healthy donors and cancer patients (dated by TCRdb to between 2020 and 2021). To note about this clone: It has no known antigen specificity. It has no much larger one-base neighbor in the sample; base qualities were not kept.

Its CDR3 holds 13 amino acids, cysteine through phenylalanine. Solely the CDR3 DNA is kept, with 39 bases framed from the first base. Between the V and J ends, shortened by 4 bases and 3 bases respectively, the junction contains 10 bases. The germline V gene gives CDR1 as SGDLS and CDR2 as YYNGEE. Receptor amplification or capture employed the immunoSEQ multiplex PCR assay. This immuneACCESS table, as held by TCRdb, lists in-frame sequences with V and J called but not all clones. Of the missing ones, under half trace to an unresolved V gene in checked studies; the others have no known cause. This sample has about 140,000 clones in its table, and 91% of those were observed once. The ten most abundant clones make up 5.5% to 7.5% of the sample.

The sequence derives from a young man in good health. The V and J segments used are TRBV9 and TRBJ1-1, with the D gene too uncertain to name. Material for sequencing was blood. The CDR3 reads as follows: CASSPPEDTEAFF. Here is the DNA: TGTGCCAGCAGCCCCCCTGAGGACACTGAAGCTTTCTTT.